The 4 T cell receptor beta chains given below trace back to one sample, sequenced in a study of T cells after yellow fever vaccination. From the 5' RACE reads, TCRdb called clonotypes with MiXCR, one entry per CDR3 protein. This sample has 450,000 to 550,000 distinct CDR3 sequences; around a fifth occur once, and the top ten carry about a sixth. The sample consisted of PBMCs, taken 20 to 25 days after the first yellow fever vaccination. Source of these receptors: a man aged 18 to 30 who received the YFV17D yellow fever vaccine.

This sequence joins TRBV12-3 or TRBV12-4 and TRBJ1-6, with 7 bases fitting TRBD1. This CDR3 has 15 amino acids. The J segment lost 6 bases and the V segment lost 1 base, leaving 3 bases of the junction unmatched. The CDR3 DNA reads TGTGCCAGCAGTTTAGACAGGGGAATTAATTCACCCCTCCACTTT. Its protein is CASSLDRGINSPLHF.

This clonotype has just a few counts. This rearrangement joins TRBV2 to TRBJ2-7, with no clear D. CDR1 is SNHLY, CDR2 FYNNEI, per germline. The CDR3 length is 11 residues. Trimming left V 5 bases short and J 7 bases short, with 9 bases between. The CDR3 region is CASSPHLEQYV. Here the CDR3 DNA reads TGTGCCAGCAGTCCGCACCTTGAGCAGTACGTC.

This clonotype was picked up a small number of times. The chain uses TRBV4-3 and TRBJ1-2, with D perhaps TRBD1 (5 bases). Per the germline V gene, CDR1 is LGHNA and CDR2 is YSLEER. Deletions cut 4 bases from V and 1 base from J, with 13 bases between. This CDR3 contains 15 residues. The CDR3 loop reads CASSPQQDLNYGYTF. CDR3 in DNA: TGCGCCAGCAGCCCCCAACAGGATCTTAACTATGGCTACACCTTC.

The chain is built from TRBV7-3 and TRBJ2-3, with TRBD1 identical over 8 bases. In germline, CDR1 is SGHTA, CDR2 FQGTGA. The CDR3 length is 17 residues. The junction had 14 bases not matched to a gene; V was cut back by 6 bases and J by 3 bases. The CDR3 DNA reads as TGTGCCAGCAGACCAAGACAGGGGTTAGTAGGTACAGATACGCAGTATTTT. Its protein product is CASRPRQGLVGTDTQYF.